This T cell receptor beta chain emerged from a study of CD8 T cells in ankylosing spondylitis. Overall study results and limits: Seemingly characteristic of ankylosing spondylitis blood was a TCR beta motif consisting of eight highly homologous variants. The authors reported significant enrichment of disease-linked clones in matched ankylosing spondylitis synovial fluid. CD8+ disease-linked clones were present at relatively low frequencies in blood. In the blood and synovial fluid of reactive arthritis, some motif variants had been previously reported.

This clonotype was found a few times. The antigen is not known. Sequence at one end of the junction differs from germline and may be a read error. With molecular barcodes, quantitative 5'-RACE was used to make the TCR beta libraries. One entry per CDR3 protein results from TCRdb running MiXCR on the 5' RACE reads. The repertoire has fewer than 750,000 distinct CDR3 sequences, 15% to 20% of them found once; the top ten carry 15% to 20%. The CDR3 totals 15 residues. This sequence was found in a male donor with ankylosing spondylitis. The sequencing input was blood, either unsorted or a sorted T cell fraction (not recorded which). The chain joins TRBV12-3 or TRBV12-4 to TRBJ2-1; 8 bases align to TRBD2. CDR3 nucleotides: TGTGCCAGCAGTTTCCCGGGGGGGGGGTACAGTGAGCAGTTCTTC. This translates into CASSFPGGGYSEQFF.